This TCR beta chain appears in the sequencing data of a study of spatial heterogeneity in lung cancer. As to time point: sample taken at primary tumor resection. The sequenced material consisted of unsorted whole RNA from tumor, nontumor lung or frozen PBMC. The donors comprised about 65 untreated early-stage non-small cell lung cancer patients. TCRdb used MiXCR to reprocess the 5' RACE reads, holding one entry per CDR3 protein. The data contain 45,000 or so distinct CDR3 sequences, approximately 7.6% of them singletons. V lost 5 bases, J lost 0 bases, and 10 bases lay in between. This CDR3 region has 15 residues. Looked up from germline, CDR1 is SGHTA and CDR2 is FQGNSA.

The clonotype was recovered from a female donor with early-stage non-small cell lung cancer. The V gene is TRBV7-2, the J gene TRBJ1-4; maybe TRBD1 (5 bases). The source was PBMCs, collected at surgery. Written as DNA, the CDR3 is TGTGCCAGCAGCCCGGGGGACTCAACTAATGAAAAACTGTTTTTT. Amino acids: CASSPGDSTNEKLFF.